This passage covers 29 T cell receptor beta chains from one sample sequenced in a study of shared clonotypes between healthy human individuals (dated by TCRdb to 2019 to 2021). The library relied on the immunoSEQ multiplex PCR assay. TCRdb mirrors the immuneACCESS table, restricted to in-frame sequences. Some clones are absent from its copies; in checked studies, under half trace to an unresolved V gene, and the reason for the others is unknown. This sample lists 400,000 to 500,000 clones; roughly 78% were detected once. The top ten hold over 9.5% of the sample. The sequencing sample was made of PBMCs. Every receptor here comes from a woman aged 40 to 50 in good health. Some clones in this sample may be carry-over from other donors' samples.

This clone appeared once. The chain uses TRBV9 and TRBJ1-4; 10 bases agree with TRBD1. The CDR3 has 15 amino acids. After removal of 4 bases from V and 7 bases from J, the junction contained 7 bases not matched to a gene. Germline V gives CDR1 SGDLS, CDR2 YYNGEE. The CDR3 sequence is CASSTGTGAAEKLFF. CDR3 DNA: TGTGCCAGCAGCACCGGGACAGGGGCAGCTGAAAAACTGTTTTTT.

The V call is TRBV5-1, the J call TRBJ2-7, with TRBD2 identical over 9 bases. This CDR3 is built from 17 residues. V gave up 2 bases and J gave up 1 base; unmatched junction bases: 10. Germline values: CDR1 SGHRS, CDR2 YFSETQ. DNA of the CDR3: TGCGCCAGCAGCTTAAGGGCGGCTAGCGGGACTTCCTACGAGCAGTACTTC. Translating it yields CASSLRAASGTSYEQYF.

DNA of the CDR3: TGCGCCAGCAGCAAGGGACTTAACCGGAACAATGAGCAGTTCTTC. Its translation: CASSKGLNRNNEQFF. The chain links TRBV5-1 to TRBJ2-1, with D possibly TRBD2 on 6 matching bases. The V and J ends lost 4 bases and 5 bases respectively, with 16 bases between them. The germline V gene has CDR1 SGHRS and CDR2 YFSETQ. This CDR3 is 15 amino acids long.

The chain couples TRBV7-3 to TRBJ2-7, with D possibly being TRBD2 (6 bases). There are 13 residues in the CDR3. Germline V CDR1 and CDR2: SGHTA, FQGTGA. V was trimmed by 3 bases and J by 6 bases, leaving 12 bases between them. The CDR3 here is CASSFGLGGEQYF. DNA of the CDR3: TGTGCCAGCAGCTTCGGTCTGGGGGGCGAGCAGTACTTC.

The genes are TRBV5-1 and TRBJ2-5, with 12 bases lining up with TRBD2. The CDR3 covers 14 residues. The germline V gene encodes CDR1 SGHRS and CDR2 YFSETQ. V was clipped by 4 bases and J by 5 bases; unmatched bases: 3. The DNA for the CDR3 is TGCGCCAGCAGCCTTGGGACTAGCGGGGAGACCCAGTACTTC. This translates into CASSLGTSGETQYF.

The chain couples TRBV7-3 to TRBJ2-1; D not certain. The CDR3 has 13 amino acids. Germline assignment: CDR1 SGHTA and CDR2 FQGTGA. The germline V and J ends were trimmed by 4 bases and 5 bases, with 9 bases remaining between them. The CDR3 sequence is CASSSGRNNEQFF. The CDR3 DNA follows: TGTGCCAGCAGCTCAGGACGGAACAATGAGCAGTTCTTC.

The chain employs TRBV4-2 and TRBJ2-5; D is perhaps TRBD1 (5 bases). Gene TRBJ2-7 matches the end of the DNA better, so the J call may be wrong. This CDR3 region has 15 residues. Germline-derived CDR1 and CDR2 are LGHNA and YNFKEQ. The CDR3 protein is CASSQGLGASYEQYF. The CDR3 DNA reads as TGTGCCAGCAGCCAAGGCCTTGGGGCATCCTACGAGCAGTACTTC.

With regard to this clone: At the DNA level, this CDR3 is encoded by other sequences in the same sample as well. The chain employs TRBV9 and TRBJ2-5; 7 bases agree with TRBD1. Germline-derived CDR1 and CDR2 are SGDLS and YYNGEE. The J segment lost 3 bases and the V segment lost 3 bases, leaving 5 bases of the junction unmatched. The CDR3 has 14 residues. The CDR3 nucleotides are TGTGCCAGCAGCGCCCGTACAGGGGAAGAGACCCAGTACTTC. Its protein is CASSARTGEETQYF.

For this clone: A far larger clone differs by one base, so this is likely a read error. The CDR3 DNA reads TGTGCCAGCAGCTTAGCGGGCAGCCACTCTGAAGCTTTCTTT. Translation gives CASSLAGSHSEAFF. The J gene is TRBJ1-1, the V gene TRBV7-9; D uncertain. Germline values: CDR1 SEHNR, CDR2 FQNEAQ (reference sequence). The V and J ends lost 0 bases and 6 bases respectively, with 11 bases between them. The CDR3 covers 14 residues.

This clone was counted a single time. CDR3: CASVERRFHEAFF. The CDR3 nucleotides read TGTGCCAGCGTGGAGCGACGCTTCCATGAAGCTTTCTTT. The J gene is TRBJ1-1, the V gene TRBV28; D gene unclear. This CDR3 has 13 amino acids. Germline lookup yields CDR1 MDHEN and CDR2 SYDVKM. The V and J ends lost 8 bases and 7 bases respectively, with 17 bases between them.

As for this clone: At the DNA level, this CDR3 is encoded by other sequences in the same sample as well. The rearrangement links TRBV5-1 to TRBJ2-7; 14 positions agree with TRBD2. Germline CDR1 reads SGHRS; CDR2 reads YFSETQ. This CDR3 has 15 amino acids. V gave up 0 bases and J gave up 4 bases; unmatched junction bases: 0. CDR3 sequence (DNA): TGCGCCAGCAGCTTGGGGACTAGCGGGAGGTACGAGCAGTACTTC. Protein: CASSLGTSGRYEQYF. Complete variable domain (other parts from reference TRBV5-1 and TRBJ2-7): KAGVTQTPRYLIKTRGQQVTLSCSPISGHRSVSWYQQTPGQGLQFLFEYFSETQRNKGNFPGRFSGRQFSNSRSEMNVSTLELGDSALYLCASSLGTSGRYEQYFGPGTRLTVT.

The CDR3 DNA reads as TGCGCCAGCAGCGACAGGCTGAACACTGAAGCTTTCTTT. Protein: CASSDRLNTEAFF. The gene calls are TRBV5-1 and TRBJ1-1; perhaps TRBD1 as D (6 bases). V lost 4 bases and J lost 0, with 7 bases in between. The CDR3 is made up of 13 amino acids. Germline V gives CDR1 SGHRS, CDR2 YFSETQ. The entire variable domain, with the rest obtained from reference TRBV5-1 and TRBJ1-1, is as follows: KAGVTQTPRYLIKTRGQQVTLSCSPISGHRSVSWYQQTPGQGLQFLFEYFSETQRNKGNFPGRFSGRQFSNSRSEMNVSTLELGDSALYLCASSDRLNTEAFFGQGTRLTVV.

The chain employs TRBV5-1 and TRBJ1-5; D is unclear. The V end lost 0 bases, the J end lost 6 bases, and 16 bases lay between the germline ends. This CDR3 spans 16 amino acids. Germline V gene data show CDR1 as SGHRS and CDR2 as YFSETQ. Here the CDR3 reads CASSLVPGELGQPQHF. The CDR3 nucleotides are TGCGCCAGCAGCTTGGTCCCCGGGGAACTGGGTCAGCCCCAGCATTTT.

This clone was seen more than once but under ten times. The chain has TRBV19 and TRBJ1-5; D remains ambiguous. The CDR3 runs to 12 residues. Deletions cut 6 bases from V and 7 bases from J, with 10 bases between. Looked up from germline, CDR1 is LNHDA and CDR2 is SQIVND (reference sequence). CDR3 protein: CASRGLNQPQHF. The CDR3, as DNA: TGTGCCAGTAGAGGCCTTAACCAGCCCCAGCATTTT.

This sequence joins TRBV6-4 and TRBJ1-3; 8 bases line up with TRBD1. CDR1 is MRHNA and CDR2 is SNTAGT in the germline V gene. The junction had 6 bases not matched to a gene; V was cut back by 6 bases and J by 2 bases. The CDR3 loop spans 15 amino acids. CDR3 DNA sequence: TGTGCCAGCAGACAGGACAGGGAGGCTGGAAACACCATATATTTT. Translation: CASRQDREAGNTIYF.

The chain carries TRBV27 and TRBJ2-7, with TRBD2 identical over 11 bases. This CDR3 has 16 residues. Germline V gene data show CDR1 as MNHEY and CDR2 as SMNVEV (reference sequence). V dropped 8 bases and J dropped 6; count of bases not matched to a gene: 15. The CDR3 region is CASPQETSGNRREQYF. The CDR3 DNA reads TGTGCCAGCCCCCAGGAGACTAGCGGGAACCGGCGCGAGCAGTACTTC.

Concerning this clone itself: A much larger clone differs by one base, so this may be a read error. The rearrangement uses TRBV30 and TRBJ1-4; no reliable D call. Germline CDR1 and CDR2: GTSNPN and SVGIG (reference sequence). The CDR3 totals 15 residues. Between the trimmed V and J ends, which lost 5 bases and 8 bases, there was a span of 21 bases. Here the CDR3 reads CAWGPQTWLREKLFF. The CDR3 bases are TGTGCCTGGGGCCCCCAGACATGGCTTAGGGAAAAACTGTTTTTT.

CDR3 nucleotides: TGTGCCAGCAAGGCTGCTGAGGATACGCAGTATTTT. Its translation is CASKAAEDTQYF. The V and J genes are TRBV6-1 and TRBJ2-3, with D unclear. Germline V CDR1 and CDR2: MNHNS, SASEGT. CDR3 length: 12 amino acids. The germline V and J ends were trimmed by 7 bases and 6 bases, with 11 bases remaining between them.

The CDR3 DNA follows: TGTGCCAGCAGTTTTTTGGGAAGCAATGAGCAGTTCTTC. It yields the protein CASSFLGSNEQFF. The chain has TRBV7-8 and TRBJ2-1; D not certain. The CDR3 has 13 residues. V shed 6 bases and J shed 6 bases, with 12 bases lying between them. CDR1 SGHVS and CDR2 FQNEAQ come from the germline V gene.

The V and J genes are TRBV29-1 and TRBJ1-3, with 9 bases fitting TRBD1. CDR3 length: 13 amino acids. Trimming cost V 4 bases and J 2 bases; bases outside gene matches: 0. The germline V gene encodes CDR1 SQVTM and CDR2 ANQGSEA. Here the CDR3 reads CSVGTGAGNTIYF. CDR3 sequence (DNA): TGCAGCGTTGGGACAGGGGCTGGAAACACCATATATTTT.

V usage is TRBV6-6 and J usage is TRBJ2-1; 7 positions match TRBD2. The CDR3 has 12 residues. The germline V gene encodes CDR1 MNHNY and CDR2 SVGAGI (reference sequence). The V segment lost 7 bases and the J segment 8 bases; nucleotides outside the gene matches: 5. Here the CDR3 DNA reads TGTGCCAGCAAGGGACTAACCGATGAGCAGTTCTTC. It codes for CASKGLTDEQFF.

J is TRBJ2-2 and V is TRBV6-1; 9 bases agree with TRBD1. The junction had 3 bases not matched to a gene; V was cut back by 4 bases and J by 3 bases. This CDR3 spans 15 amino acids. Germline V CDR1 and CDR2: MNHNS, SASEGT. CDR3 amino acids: CASSAQGAYTGELFF. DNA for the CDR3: TGTGCCAGCAGTGCACAGGGGGCTTACACCGGGGAGCTGTTTTTT.

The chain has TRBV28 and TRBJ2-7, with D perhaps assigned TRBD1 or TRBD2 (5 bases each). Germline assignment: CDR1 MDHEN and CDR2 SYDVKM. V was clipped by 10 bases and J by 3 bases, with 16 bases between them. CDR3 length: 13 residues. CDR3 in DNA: TGTGCCATCACGGGGCAGGTCGGCTACGAGCAGTACTTC. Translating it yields CAITGQVGYEQYF.

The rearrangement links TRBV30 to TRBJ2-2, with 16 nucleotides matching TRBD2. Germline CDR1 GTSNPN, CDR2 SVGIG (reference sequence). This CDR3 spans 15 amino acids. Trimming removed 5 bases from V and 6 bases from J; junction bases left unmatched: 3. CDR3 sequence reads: CAWGTSGRAAGELFF. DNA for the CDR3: TGTGCCTGGGGGACTAGCGGGAGGGCCGCCGGGGAGCTGTTTTTT.

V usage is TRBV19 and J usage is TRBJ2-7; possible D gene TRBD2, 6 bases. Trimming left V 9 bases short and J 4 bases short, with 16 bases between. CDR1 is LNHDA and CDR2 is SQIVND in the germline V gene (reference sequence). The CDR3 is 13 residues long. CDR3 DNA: TGTGCCAGCAACGCGGGACTCCCGTACGAGCAGTACTTC. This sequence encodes CASNAGLPYEQYF.

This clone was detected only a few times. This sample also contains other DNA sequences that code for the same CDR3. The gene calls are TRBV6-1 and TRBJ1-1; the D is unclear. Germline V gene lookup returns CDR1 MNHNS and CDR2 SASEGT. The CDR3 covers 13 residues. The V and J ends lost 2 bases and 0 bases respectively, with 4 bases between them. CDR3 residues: CASSESVNTEAFF. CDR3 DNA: TGTGCCAGCAGTGAATCCGTGAACACTGAAGCTTTCTTT.

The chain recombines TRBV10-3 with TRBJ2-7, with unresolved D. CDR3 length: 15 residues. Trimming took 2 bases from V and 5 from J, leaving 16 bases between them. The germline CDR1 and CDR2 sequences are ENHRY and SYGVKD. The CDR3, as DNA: TGTGCCATCAGTGAGGGAAGAGAGTTATACCACGAGCAGTACTTC. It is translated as CAISEGRELYHEQYF.

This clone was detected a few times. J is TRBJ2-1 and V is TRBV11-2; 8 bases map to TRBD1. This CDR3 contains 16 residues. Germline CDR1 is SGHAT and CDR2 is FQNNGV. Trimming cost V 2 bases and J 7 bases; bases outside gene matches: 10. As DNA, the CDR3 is TGTGCCAGCAGCTTAAGGTTTGGGGACAGGAGGAATGAGCAGTTCTTC. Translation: CASSLRFGDRRNEQFF. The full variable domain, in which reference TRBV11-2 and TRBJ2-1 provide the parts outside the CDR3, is EAGVAQSPRYKIIEKRQSVAFWCNPISGHATLYWYQQILGQGPKLLIQFQNNGVVDDSQLPKDRFSAERLKGVDSTLKIQPAKLEDSAVYLCASSLRFGDRRNEQFFGPGTRLTVL.

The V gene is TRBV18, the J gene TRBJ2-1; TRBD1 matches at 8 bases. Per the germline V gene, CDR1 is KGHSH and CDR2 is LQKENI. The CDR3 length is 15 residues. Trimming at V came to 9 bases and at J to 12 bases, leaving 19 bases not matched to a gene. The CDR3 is CASTDRMGTGQRQFF. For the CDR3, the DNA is TGTGCCAGTACAGATAGGATGGGGACAGGACAGCGGCAGTTCTTC.